This T cell receptor (beta chain) was found in a study of Ad26.COV2.S vaccination and SARS-CoV-2 variants. Assay used: immunoSEQ multiplex PCR; TCRdb lists only in-frame clones, some missing. The table records hundreds of thousands of clones, roughly 90% of them present only once. The sample's treatment: about 20 received Ad26.COV2.S at low or high dose, single or two shots; several received placebo; per-sample allocation not given. Collection of the samples took place on day 63 after the first injection of vaccine or placebo. Germline V lookup: CDR1 LGHNA, CDR2 YSLEER. V was shortened by 5 bases and J by 7 bases, with 12 bases between the two germline ends. The CDR3 length is 13 residues.

This TCR derives from a person aged 18-60 years who received the Ad26.COV2.S COVID-19 vaccine or a placebo. The sequencing used peripheral blood, collected in a trial of Ad26.COV2.S vaccine versus placebo. V and J are TRBV4-3 and TRBJ1-5, with D possibly being TRBD1 (5 bases). This CDR3 is CASSKGAEQPQHF. CDR3 sequence (DNA): TGCGCCAGCAGCAAAGGGGCCGAACAGCCCCAGCATTTT.